Presented here are 3 T cell receptor beta chains from one specimen sequenced in a study of blood T cells in healthy people across ages. Then a second PCR, running about 6 to 11 cycles, was carried out with a sample-barcoded 5' primer and a J-beta primer mix. From the 5' RACE reads, TCRdb called clonotypes with MiXCR, one entry per CDR3 protein. This sample has fewer than 950,000 distinct CDR3 sequences; less than 70% occur once, and the top ten carry roughly 40%. Sequenced input: blood. The receptors were gathered from a man older than 75 in good health.

This clonotype was counted once. The chain couples TRBV6-6 to TRBJ2-1; 8 bases align to TRBD2. In germline, CDR1 is MNHNY, CDR2 SVGAGI (reference sequence). V lost 6 bases, J lost 8 bases, and 12 bases stayed unmatched. The CDR3 has 15 residues. For the CDR3, the DNA is TGTGCCAGCAGCACAGCGGGAGTGGGGAGGGATGAGCAGTTCTTC. Residues: CASSTAGVGRDEQFF.

This chain uses TRBV2 with TRBJ2-4; 10 positions agree with TRBD2. Trimming cost V 6 bases and J 5 bases; bases outside gene matches: 13. The CDR3 has 17 residues. Germline lookup yields CDR1 SNHLY and CDR2 FYNNEI. CDR3 nucleotide sequence: TGTGCCAGCAGCCTTTCCAGAGCGGGAGGGGGCCAAAACATTCAGTACTTC. It codes for CASSLSRAGGGQNIQYF.

This clonotype appeared a few times. The chain uses TRBV7-2 and TRBJ2-4, with TRBD1 matching 10 bases. From germline, CDR1 is SGHTA and CDR2 FQGNSA. V was pared by 5 bases and J by 14 bases, with 18 bases of the junction left unmatched. This CDR3 has 16 amino acids. Here the CDR3 reads CASSLRLGDRGNWEYF. CDR3 coding DNA: TGTGCCAGCAGCCTTAGGTTGGGGGACAGGGGCAATTGGGAGTACTTC.